A selection of T cell receptor beta chains follows, all from one sample in a study of early T cells in non-severe SARS-CoV-2 infection. TCRdb re-derived calls from the 5' RACE reads in MiXCR, one entry per CDR3 protein. The sample contains around 100,000 distinct CDR3 sequences, approximately 16% of which appear only once. Sequenced material: whole blood. These receptor sequences come from an adult who was a healthcare worker with PCR-confirmed SARS-CoV-2 infection or an uninfected control (not recorded which). The CDR3 runs from the conserved cysteine through the conserved F or W. The D gene is left open where the match is weak. Where a row states a size, it is once, few, many or the class of an expanded clone; other rows omit it.

abundance	j_gene	d_gene	v_gene	CDR3aa	CDR3nt
NA	TRBJ1-2	NA	TRBV6-2/TRBV6-3	CASSRNNYGYTF	TGTGCCAGCAGCCGAAATAACTATGGCTACACCTTC
once	TRBJ2-3	TRBD2	TRBV12-3/TRBV12-4	CASSSGRLAGPDTQYF	TGTGCCAGCAGTTCGGGGAGACTAGCGGGACCAGATACGCAGTATTTT
NA	TRBJ2-7	NA	TRBV25-1	CASSGRVGGARGEQYF	TGTGCCAGCAGTGGCCGCGTTGGAGGGGCGAGAGGGGAGCAGTACTTC
few	TRBJ2-1	NA	TRBV4-3	CASSQESGEYNEQFF	TGCGCCAGCAGCCAAGAGTCGGGGGAATACAATGAGCAGTTCTTC
few	TRBJ2-3	NA	TRBV7-2	CASSFITDTQYF	TGTGCCAGCAGCTTTATTACAGATACGCAGTATTTT
NA	TRBJ2-7	NA	TRBV21-1	CASSSSRAFSDEQYF	TGTGCCAGCAGCAGCTCCCGGGCCTTCAGTGACGAGCAGTACTTC
many	TRBJ2-1	NA	TRBV7-6	CASSGDGTPREQFF	TGTGCCAGCAGCGGAGACGGGACCCCACGTGAGCAGTTCTTC
few	TRBJ1-5	TRBD1	TRBV7-2	CASSTGTVLQPQHF	TGTGCCAGCAGCACTGGGACAGTCCTGCAGCCCCAGCATTTT
NA	TRBJ2-7	NA	TRBV11-2	CASSLVYEQYF	TGTGCCAGCAGCTTAGTATACGAGCAGTACTTC
few	TRBJ2-6	NA	TRBV30	CAWSRTGSGANVLTF	TGTGCCTGGAGTAGAACAGGGTCCGGGGCCAACGTCCTGACTTTC
NA	TRBJ2-7	TRBD1	TRBV10-2	CASSESTGIEQYF	TGCGCCAGCAGTGAGTCGACAGGGATCGAGCAGTACTTC
few	TRBJ2-1	TRBD1	TRBV13	CASSRDRVNEQFF	TGTGCCAGCAGCCGGGACAGGGTCAATGAGCAGTTCTTC
NA	TRBJ2-5	TRBD2	TRBV5-4	CASSLSREDQETQYF	TGTGCCAGCAGCTTGTCCCGGGAGGACCAAGAGACCCAGTACTTC
few	TRBJ2-1	TRBD2	TRBV20-1	CSADRRTSGGAGEQFF	TGCAGTGCCGATCGACGGACTAGCGGGGGGGCCGGTGAGCAGTTCTTC
few	TRBJ1-1	TRBD1	TRBV29-1	CSGTGETEAFF	TGCAGCGGGACAGGTGAGACTGAAGCTTTCTTT
NA	TRBJ2-1	NA	TRBV28	CASSFKREQFF	TGTGCCAGCAGTTTTAAGCGGGAGCAGTTCTTC
many	TRBJ2-5	TRBD1	TRBV5-1	CASSLEGAGIETQYF	TGCGCCAGCAGCTTGGAGGGGGCTGGTATAGAGACCCAGTACTTC
NA	TRBJ2-1	TRBD2	TRBV12-3/TRBV12-4	CASNPGLAGGPSYNEQFF	TGTGCCAGCAACCCGGGACTAGCGGGAGGGCCCTCCTACAATGAGCAGTTCTTC
NA	TRBJ2-2	TRBD1	TRBV29-1	CSARQGDTGELFF	TGCAGCGCTAGACAGGGTGACACCGGGGAGCTGTTTTTT
NA	TRBJ2-1	NA	TRBV12-3/TRBV12-4	CASSVFSRPHNEQFF	TGTGCCAGCAGTGTATTTTCGAGACCACACAATGAGCAGTTCTTC
NA	TRBJ2-7	NA	TRBV28	CASSRLWEQYF	TGTGCCAGCAGTCGCCTATGGGAGCAGTACTTC
NA	TRBJ2-2	NA	TRBV20-1	CSARDSRELFF	TGCAGTGCTAGAGATTCGCGGGAGCTGTTTTTT
few	TRBJ2-3	TRBD2	TRBV5-4	CASSPLMGLSTDTQYF	TGTGCCAGCAGCCCCCTGATGGGACTAAGCACAGATACGCAGTATTTT
NA	TRBJ2-1	NA	TRBV10-3	CAIMGKSHNEQFF	TGTGCCATCATGGGCAAGAGTCACAATGAGCAGTTCTTC
few	TRBJ2-7	NA	TRBV7-9	CASSQYQAGFYEQYF	TGTGCCAGCAGCCAATATCAGGCAGGTTTCTACGAGCAGTACTTC
few	TRBJ1-2	TRBD1	TRBV5-4	CASSLAGTGSNYGYTF	TGTGCCAGCAGCTTGGCCGGGACAGGGTCTAACTATGGCTACACCTTC
NA	TRBJ2-2	NA	TRBV7-9	CASSLAINLMNTGELFF	TGTGCCAGCAGCTTAGCGATAAATCTTATGAACACCGGGGAGCTGTTTTTT
NA	TRBJ2-4	TRBD2	TRBV19	CASSIALLAGYDGIQYF	TGTGCCAGTAGTATAGCCTTACTAGCGGGATATGATGGCATTCAGTACTTC
NA	TRBJ2-3	TRBD2	TRBV28	CAISSSGATDTQYF	TGTGCTATCTCCTCTAGCGGGGCCACAGATACGCAGTATTTT
few	TRBJ2-7	TRBD2	TRBV20-1	CSASSGGSYEQYF	TGCAGTGCTAGTAGCGGGGGTTCCTACGAGCAGTACTTC
once	TRBJ1-5	TRBD1	TRBV29-1	CSVLGGNNQPQHF	TGCAGCGTTCTAGGGGGCAACAATCAGCCCCAGCATTTT
few	TRBJ1-1	TRBD1	TRBV5-6	CASSGTGGNTEAFF	TGTGCCAGCAGCGGGACAGGGGGTAACACTGAAGCTTTCTTT
NA	TRBJ2-5	NA	TRBV18	CASSLNGETQYF	TGTGCCAGCTCACTTAATGGAGAGACCCAGTACTTC
few	TRBJ2-7	NA	TRBV27	CASSLQQGGIYEQYF	TGTGCCAGCAGTTTACAACAGGGAGGAATCTACGAGCAGTACTTC
many	TRBJ2-3	NA	TRBV4-2	CASSLTTGSDTQYF	TGTGCCAGCAGCCTCACTACGGGCTCAGATACGCAGTATTTT
few	TRBJ2-7	NA	TRBV7-2	CASSLGAGIVYEQYF	TGTGCCAGCAGCTTAGGAGCAGGAATAGTATACGAGCAGTACTTC
many	TRBJ1-3	TRBD1	TRBV12-3/TRBV12-4	CASSWGQSGNTIYF	TGTGCCAGCAGCTGGGGACAGTCCGGAAACACCATATATTTT
NA	TRBJ2-7	NA	TRBV10-2	CASSDARGSYEQYF	TGCGCCAGCAGTGATGCACGAGGGTCCTACGAGCAGTACTTC
NA	TRBJ2-2	TRBD2	TRBV20-1	CSARLAGGTGELFF	TGCAGTGCTCGACTAGCGGGAGGGACCGGGGAGCTGTTTTTT
NA	TRBJ2-2	NA	TRBV7-2	CASSLGRPPGELFF	TGTGCCAGCAGCTTAGGGAGGCCCCCCGGGGAGCTGTTTTTT
many	TRBJ2-3	NA	TRBV7-2	CASSLALVGTDTQYF	TGTGCCAGCAGCTTAGCGTTGGTGGGCACAGATACGCAGTATTTT
NA	TRBJ2-1	NA	TRBV2	CASSERVYNEQFF	TGTGCCAGCAGTGAACGGGTTTACAATGAGCAGTTCTTC
few	TRBJ2-1	TRBD2	TRBV6-2/TRBV6-3	CAVTAGLEYNEQFF	TGTGCCGTAACGGCGGGACTAGAGTATAATGAGCAGTTCTTC
few	TRBJ2-7	NA	TRBV7-2	CASGVTRSYEQYF	TGTGCCAGCGGGGTTACTCGGTCCTACGAGCAGTACTTC
NA	TRBJ2-5	NA	TRBV4-3	CASSPWTQRKGETQYF	TGCGCCAGCAGCCCCTGGACACAGCGAAAGGGGGAGACCCAGTACTTC
NA	TRBJ2-6	TRBD2	TRBV4-1	CASSQASGSGANVLTF	TGCGCCAGCAGCCAGGCTAGCGGCTCTGGGGCCAACGTCCTGACTTTC
few	TRBJ1-5	TRBD1	TRBV19	CASSTRQGSNQPQHF	TGTGCCAGTAGTACCCGACAGGGAAGCAATCAGCCCCAGCATTTT
few	TRBJ2-1	NA	TRBV27	CASSLSPTGSISGSYNEQFF	TGTGCCAGCAGTTTATCCCCCACAGGGTCGATTAGTGGCTCCTACAATGAGCAGTTCTTC
many	TRBJ2-7	TRBD2	TRBV27	CASRPGLAGGVHEQYF	TGTGCCAGCAGGCCGGGACTAGCGGGAGGGGTCCACGAGCAGTACTTC
few	TRBJ2-5	NA	TRBV29-1	CSVEDQAGLQETQYF	TGCAGCGTTGAAGATCAGGCAGGGCTTCAAGAGACCCAGTACTTC
few	TRBJ1-1	TRBD1	TRBV20-1	CSALDRGQAFF	TGCAGTGCCCTGGACAGGGGGCAAGCTTTCTTT
few	TRBJ1-4	TRBD1	TRBV7-9	CASSSHPPRGNEKLFF	TGTGCCAGCAGCTCCCACCCCCCCAGGGGGAATGAAAAACTGTTTTTT
NA	TRBJ1-1	NA	TRBV20-1	CSATSPWGQSEAFF	TGCAGTGCTACCTCTCCCTGGGGGCAGAGTGAAGCTTTCTTT